The 13 T cell receptor beta chains reported below all come from one sample, sequenced in a study of shared clonotypes between healthy human individuals. CD8 cells regarded as naive lacked CD45RO, were positively chosen for CCR7, and omitted terminally differentiated effector memory CD45RA+ cells. Some clones are missing from TCRdb's copy, which holds only in-frame ones; the method was immunoSEQ multiplex PCR. Of around 2.1 million clones listed, 85% to 95% are singletons. Source material: naive CD8+ T cells from PBMCs. The receptors here all came from a man younger than 35 in good health. Some clones in this sample may be carry-over from other donors' samples.

This chain uses TRBV7-9 with TRBJ1-1; possible D gene TRBD1, 6 bases. Germline V gives CDR1 SEHNR, CDR2 FQNEAQ (reference sequence). The CDR3 spans 15 residues. The V end lost 6 bases, the J end lost 1 base, and 15 bases lay between the germline ends. The CDR3 sequence: CASREAGGPNTEAFF. Written as DNA, the CDR3 is TGTGCCAGCAGAGAAGCCGGGGGCCCGAACACTGAAGCTTTCTTT.

On this clone itself: The sample holds other DNA sequences that translate to the same CDR3. V is TRBV7-9 and J is TRBJ2-5; D gene ambiguous. CDR1 is SEHNR, CDR2 FQNEAQ, per germline (reference sequence). Between the trimmed V and J ends, which lost 2 bases and 2 bases, there was a span of 3 bases. There are 12 residues in the CDR3. The CDR3 region has the DNA TGTGCCAGCAGCTTACTACAAGAGACCCAGTACTTC. It is translated as CASSLLQETQYF.

The J gene is TRBJ2-1, the V gene TRBV7-9; 11 positions match TRBD1. This CDR3 region has 16 residues. CDR1 is SEHNR, CDR2 FQNEAQ, per germline (reference sequence). J lost 5 bases, V lost 5 bases, and 8 bases had no gene match. The DNA of the CDR3 is TGTGCCAGCAGCCTGAGGGACAGGGGGTCCAACAATGAGCAGTTCTTC. This sequence encodes CASSLRDRGSNNEQFF.

V gene TRBV28 combines with J gene TRBJ2-7, with 9 bases identical to TRBD2. The CDR3 has 15 amino acids. The V and J ends lost 5 bases and 5 bases, in that order; junction bases with no gene match: 10. The V gene's germline CDR1 is MDHEN and CDR2 SYDVKM. The CDR3 DNA reads as TGTGCCAGCAGTACAACGCGGGAGGGTGGCGACGAGCAGTACTTC. This translates into CASSTTREGGDEQYF.

The chain joins TRBV7-9 to TRBJ2-1; D is uncertain. This CDR3 contains 14 residues. The germline V and J ends were trimmed by 6 bases and 8 bases, with 17 bases remaining between them. Germline CDR1 SEHNR, CDR2 FQNEAQ (reference sequence). CDR3: CASRKSGTPDEQFF. The CDR3 DNA follows: TGTGCCAGCAGAAAATCCGGAACCCCGGATGAGCAGTTCTTC. The entire variable domain, with the rest obtained from reference TRBV7-9 and TRBJ2-1, is as follows: DTGVSQNPRHKITKRGQNVTFRCDPISEHNRLYWYRQTLGQGPEFLTYFQNEAQLEKSRLLSDRFSAERPKGSFSTLEIQRTEQGDSAMYLCASRKSGTPDEQFFGPGTRLTVL.

The V gene is TRBV18, the J gene TRBJ2-5; 7 nucleotides agree with TRBD2. Germline CDR1 and CDR2: KGHSH and LQKENI. The CDR3 extends over 16 amino acids. Unmatched junction bases numbered 8, after V lost 3 bases and J lost 1 base. As DNA, the CDR3 is TGTGCCAGCTCACCTTCTATGGGGAGGGCCCAAGAGACCCAGTACTTC. It specifies CASSPSMGRAQETQYF.

As DNA, the CDR3 is TGTGCCAGCAGTTTATCTCCGGCGGGAGCCTACGAGCAGTACTTC. As protein: CASSLSPAGAYEQYF. The genes are TRBV27 and TRBJ2-7; 7 bases are shared with TRBD2. With V trimmed by 0 bases and J by 2 bases, 4 bases remained unmatched. Germline CDR1 MNHEY, CDR2 SMNVEV (reference sequence). This CDR3 comprises 15 residues.

About this clone itself: The same CDR3 can be traced to other DNA sequences in this sample. The chain links TRBV9 to TRBJ2-3; D may be TRBD1 (5 bases). Trimming took off 4 bases at V and 1 base at J, with 7 bases between the two ends. The CDR3 length is 13 residues. CDR1 and CDR2 from the germline V gene are SGDLS and YYNGEE. The CDR3 sequence is CASSPRGTDTQYF. The CDR3 DNA reads as TGTGCCAGCAGCCCCAGGGGCACAGATACGCAGTATTTT.

The chain links TRBV4-2 to TRBJ2-1; 11 bases map to TRBD2. Germline CDR1 and CDR2: LGHNA and YNFKEQ. The CDR3 is 17 residues long. With V trimmed by 1 base and J by 0 bases, 2 bases remained unmatched. CDR3 residues: CASSQGLAGLSYNEQFF. For the CDR3, the DNA is TGTGCCAGCAGCCAAGGACTAGCGGGACTCTCCTACAATGAGCAGTTCTTC.

V gene TRBV6-4 combines with J gene TRBJ2-7; perhaps TRBD1 as D (6 bases). Germline V lookup: CDR1 MRHNA, CDR2 SNTAGT. The CDR3 contains 13 residues. Trimming pared 0 bases from V and 6 bases from J, leaving 9 bases between. As DNA, the CDR3 is TGTGCCAGCAGTGACTCACAGGGAAGCGAGCAGTACTTC. Amino acid sequence: CASSDSQGSEQYF.

The chain recombines TRBV4-2 with TRBJ2-2; D is undetermined. CDR3 length: 12 amino acids. The germline V gene has CDR1 LGHNA and CDR2 YNFKEQ. The V and J ends lost 4 bases and 7 bases respectively, with 7 bases between them. The CDR3 reads CASSLSIGELFF. The CDR3 DNA sequence: TGTGCCAGCAGCCTTAGTATCGGGGAGCTGTTTTTT.

The chain joins TRBV2 to TRBJ1-1, with TRBD1 matching over 8 bases. The CDR3 length is 14 residues. The junction had 8 bases not matched to a gene; V was cut back by 3 bases and J by 8 bases. Germline assignment: CDR1 SNHLY and CDR2 FYNNEI. CDR3 bases: TGTGCCAGCAGTGACCCCCCGGGACAGGACGAAGCTTTCTTT. Translated: CASSDPPGQDEAFF.

This clone came up once. The chain joins TRBV30 to TRBJ2-3; 10 bases map to TRBD2. This CDR3 comprises 17 residues. CDR1 and CDR2 from the germline V gene are GTSNPN and SVGIG (reference sequence). Germline trimming cut 0 bases from V and 0 bases from J; bases unmatched to any gene: 6. The CDR3 nucleotides read TGTGCCTGGAGTGTGGGGCTAGCGGGAGCTAGCACAGATACGCAGTATTTT. The encoded protein is CAWSVGLAGASTDTQYF.